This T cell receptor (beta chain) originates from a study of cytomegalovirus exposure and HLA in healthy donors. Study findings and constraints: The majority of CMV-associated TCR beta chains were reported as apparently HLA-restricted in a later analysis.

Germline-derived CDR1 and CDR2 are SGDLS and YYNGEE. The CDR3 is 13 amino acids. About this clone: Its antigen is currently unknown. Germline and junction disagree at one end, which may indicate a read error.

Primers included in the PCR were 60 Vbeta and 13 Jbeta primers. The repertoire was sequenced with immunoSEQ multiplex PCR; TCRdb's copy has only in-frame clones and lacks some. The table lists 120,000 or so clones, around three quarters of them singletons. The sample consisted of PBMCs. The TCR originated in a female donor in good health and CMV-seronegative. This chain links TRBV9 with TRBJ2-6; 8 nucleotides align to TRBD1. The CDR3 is CASSNQGANGLTF. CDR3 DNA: TGTGCCAGCAGTAATCAGGGGGCCAACGGCCTGACTTTC.